This record covers a single T cell receptor (beta chain). V lost 1 base and J lost 1; bases outside the gene matches: 4. This CDR3 contains 16 residues. Germline V gene sequence: CDR1 MNHEY, CDR2 SMNVEV (reference sequence). This record comes from a study of cytomegalovirus exposure and HLA in healthy donors. The PCR employed 60 Vbeta primers together with 13 Jbeta primers. Using immunoSEQ multiplex PCR, the repertoire was profiled, and TCRdb retains in-frame clones only, with some absent. The sample carries about 120,000 clones, 50% to 75% recorded once. Sequencing was performed on PBMCs. The receptor comes from a woman aged 40-49 years in good health and CMV-seropositive. This chain links TRBV27 with TRBJ2-7, with 10 bases matching TRBD2. CDR3 region: CASSLLTSGNSYEQYF. CDR3 in DNA: TGTGCCAGCAGTTTATTAACTAGCGGGAATTCCTACGAGCAGTACTTC.